This T cell receptor beta chain appears in the sequencing data of a study of T-cell memory formation after mild COVID-19. About the study: The TCR clusters were mostly specific to one donor. Study-wide results and caveats: Mainly in CM and EM were contracting CD4+ clones; CD8+ were in EMRA. Some responding clones appeared in pre-infection memory, suggesting cross-reactive memory joined.

Researchers used 5'RACE with constant-segment primers to make TCR alpha and TCR beta cDNA libraries that carry sample barcodes and UMIs. One entry per CDR3 protein, called by TCRdb with MiXCR from the 5' RACE reads. Of some 210,000 distinct CDR3 sequences listed, over 9.5% are singletons. Comment on this clonotype: Antigen unknown.

This CDR3 is 13 amino acids long. Trimming pared 6 bases from V and 6 bases from J, leaving 14 bases between. V is TRBV12-3 or TRBV12-4 and J is TRBJ1-2; D perhaps matches TRBD1 (6 bases). The sequenced material came from PBMCs or a T cell subset sorted from them (not recorded which). The clonotype was recovered from a man aged 18-30 years who had mild COVID-19 (a few samples of this study predate the infection). Cell type and time point are not known. CDR3 loop: CASRPTGSDGYTF. The DNA for the CDR3 is TGTGCCAGCAGACCGACAGGATCGGATGGCTACACCTTC.